One T cell receptor (beta chain) is described in this entry. Its specificity is not known. This record belongs to a study of T cell responses to AZD1222 COVID-19 vaccine. Libraries were prepared by immunoSEQ multiplex PCR; TCRdb keeps only in-frame clonotypes and omits some of them. The table has more than 95,000 clones, 75% to 90% seen once. Trimming took 10 bases from V and 0 from J; bases not matched to a gene: 8. The germline V gene has CDR1 ENHRY and CDR2 SYGVKD. This CDR3 spans 15 amino acids. General observations from the study: The repertoires were collected only after the peak T cell response. Dominant at 160-218 and 743-854, vaccine-associated CD4 TCRs also spanned spike. White British donors predominated, females outnumbered males, and clonal diversity was possibly underestimated.

The rearrangement joins TRBV10-3 to TRBJ2-2, with 7 bases identical to TRBD1. The receptor comes from an adult in good health. The starting material was peripheral blood, obtained on day 0 of AZD1222 vaccination. The CDR3 here is CATAIGTANTGELFF. CDR3 nucleotide sequence: TGTGCCACGGCTATTGGGACAGCGAACACCGGGGAGCTGTTTTTT.